This T cell receptor beta chain is from a study of CD8 T cells in Susac syndrome. Random hexamers were used to reverse transcribe an amount of 0.5 to 1 ug RNA. MiXCR, run by TCRdb on the immunoSEQ multiplex PCR reads, gives a single entry per CDR3 protein. Of some 210,000 distinct CDR3 sequences in the sample, 94% were seen once. Germline CDR1 and CDR2: DFQATT and SNEGSKA (reference sequence). The V gene end was trimmed by 0 bases and the J gene end by 2 bases; junction bases not matched to a gene: 11. There are 19 residues in the CDR3. Sequencing targeted TCR beta in T cells from blood (CD8+ and CD4+).

The sequence came from a human donor with Susac syndrome. The rearrangement uses TRBV20-1 and TRBJ1-5, with 12 bases lining up with TRBD1. Input material: CD4+ T cells from PBMCs. The CDR3 here is CSARDSRPGTGGGNQPQHF. The CDR3 DNA reads as TGCAGTGCTAGAGATTCCCGACCCGGGACAGGGGGCGGCAATCAGCCCCAGCATTTT.